These 13 T cell receptor beta chains share one sample of origin, sequenced in a study of T cell responses to AZD1222 COVID-19 vaccine. Here immunoSEQ multiplex PCR was the method, and the copy in TCRdb shows in-frame clones only, minus some. The repertoire holds 80,000 to 90,000 clones, with roughly 87% as singletons. The sequencing used peripheral blood, collected on day 0 of AZD1222 vaccination. The receptors derive from an adult in good health.

This clone came up once. V and J are TRBV5-1 and TRBJ1-1; 7 positions agree with TRBD1. CDR3 length equals 14 residues. Looked up from germline, CDR1 is SGHRS and CDR2 is YFSETQ. V shed 1 base and J 3 bases; nucleotides not matched to a gene: 3. This chain's CDR3 is CASSLRQGDTEAFF. CDR3 coding DNA: TGCGCCAGCAGCTTGAGACAGGGCGACACTGAAGCTTTCTTT. Using reference TRBV5-1 and TRBJ1-1 for the parts outside the CDR3, the full variable domain is KAGVTQTPRYLIKTRGQQVTLSCSPISGHRSVSWYQQTPGQGLQFLFEYFSETQRNKGNFPGRFSGRQFSNSRSEMNVSTLELGDSALYLCASSLRQGDTEAFFGQGTRLTVV.

The chain joins TRBV10-3 to TRBJ2-3; maybe TRBD1 (5 bases). V was cut by 10 bases and J by 0 bases, with 17 bases left in between. CDR3 length: 15 residues. Germline V gene sequence: CDR1 ENHRY, CDR2 SYGVKD. CDR3 bases: TGTGCCACAGAGGCGGACAAGGCTAGCACAGATACGCAGTATTTT. Residues: CATEADKASTDTQYF.

The chain links TRBV3-1 (or the pseudogene TRBV3-2) to TRBJ1-5; no clear D gene. V was trimmed by 3 bases and J by 4 bases, leaving 13 bases between them. There are 15 residues in the CDR3. Germline-derived CDR1 and CDR2 are LGHDT and YNNKEL (reference sequence). The CDR3 spells CASSQLGSGNQPQHF. The DNA of the CDR3 is TGTGCCAGCAGCCAGTTAGGGAGTGGTAATCAGCCCCAGCATTTT.

The chain uses TRBV19 and TRBJ1-2, with 8 bases fitting TRBD1. CDR1 is LNHDA and CDR2 is SQIVND in the germline V gene (reference sequence). V shed 6 bases, J shed 2 bases, and the junction held 5 bases outside the gene matches. This CDR3 comprises 14 residues. In DNA, the CDR3 is TGTGCCAGTAGACGGACAGGGTCAAACTATGGCTACACCTTC. Residues: CASRRTGSNYGYTF.

The chain has TRBV7-9 and TRBJ1-2; D is perhaps TRBD1 (5 bases). With 4 bases removed from V and 0 bases from J, the gap between germline ends came to 9 bases. The CDR3 contains 14 residues. The germline V gene has CDR1 SEHNR and CDR2 FQNEAQ (reference sequence). CDR3 sequence (DNA): TGTGCCAGCAGCTCCGGGACGCCTAACTATGGCTACACCTTC. This sequence encodes CASSSGTPNYGYTF.

In this sample, this clone turned up a few times. Germline and junction disagree at one end, which may indicate a read error. The chain is built from TRBV12-5 and TRBJ2-1, with 9 nucleotides matching TRBD2. This CDR3 is built from 11 residues. Germline V CDR1 and CDR2: LGHNT, FRNRAP. This chain's CDR3 is CASGPGTSIVF. In nucleotides, the CDR3 is TGTGCTAGTGGCCCCGGGACTAGCATTGTCTTC. The entire variable domain, with the rest obtained from reference TRBV12-5 and TRBJ2-1, is as follows: DARVTQTPRHKVTEMGQEVTMRCQPILGHNTVFWYRQTMMQGLELLAYFRNRAPLDDSGMPKDRFSAEMPDATLATLKIQPSEPRDSAVYFCASGPGTSIVFGPGTRLTVL.

This chain links TRBV18 with TRBJ1-3, with TRBD1 matching over 7 bases. Germline loops: CDR1 KGHSH, CDR2 LQKENI. This CDR3 spans 14 amino acids. With V trimmed by 6 bases and J by 4 bases, 6 bases remained unmatched. In DNA, the CDR3 is TGTGCCAGCTCCGGGACAGCTCAAGGAAACACCATATATTTT. This translates into CASSGTAQGNTIYF. Full variable domain (missing parts from reference TRBV18 and TRBJ1-3): NAGVMQNPRHLVRRRGQEARLRCSPMKGHSHVYWYRQLPEEGLKFMVYLQKENIIDESGMPKERFSAEFPKEGPSILRIQQVVRGDSAAYFCASSGTAQGNTIYFGEGSWLTVV.

The chain is built from TRBV11-2 and TRBJ2-2; maybe TRBD2 (7 bases). Germline CDR1 SGHAT, CDR2 FQNNGV. The CDR3 loop spans 15 amino acids. The ends were cut back, 2 bases at V and 5 bases at J, with 12 bases in the middle. The CDR3: CASSLSGGATGELFF. The CDR3 DNA reads as TGTGCCAGCAGCTTAAGTGGGGGGGCTACCGGGGAGCTGTTTTTT.

The chain combines TRBV12-3 or TRBV12-4 with TRBJ1-2; 12 nucleotides align to TRBD1. With V trimmed by 4 bases and J by 8 bases, 2 bases remained unmatched. This CDR3 is built from 13 residues. The CDR3: CASSWDRGLGYTF. CDR3 in DNA: TGTGCCAGCAGTTGGGACAGGGGGCTCGGCTACACCTTC.

The rearrangement uses TRBV18 and TRBJ2-2; 9 positions match TRBD1. CDR1 KGHSH and CDR2 LQKENI come from the germline V gene. The CDR3 covers 15 residues. The V segment lost 6 bases and the J segment 6 bases; nucleotides outside the gene matches: 8. The DNA of the CDR3 is TGTGCCAGCTCCCCGCGACAGGGGGATGCCGGGGAGCTGTTTTTT. Amino acid sequence: CASSPRQGDAGELFF.

This clone has just one count. This chain connects TRBV4-3 to TRBJ1-4; TRBD1 agrees at 7 bases. CDR3 size: 15 residues. The junction had 5 bases not matched to a gene; V was cut back by 0 bases and J by 7 bases. Germline V lookup: CDR1 LGHNA, CDR2 YSLEER. CDR3 in amino acids: CASSQDRGDIEKLFF. The CDR3, as DNA: TGCGCCAGCAGCCAAGACAGGGGGGACATTGAAAAACTGTTTTTT.

This clone was seen only once. The V and J genes are TRBV7-8 and TRBJ2-2, with TRBD1 identical over 10 bases. The germline V gene encodes CDR1 SGHVS and CDR2 FQNEAQ. CDR3 length equals 16 residues. The V and J ends lost 5 bases and 5 bases, in that order; junction bases with no gene match: 8. CDR3 coding DNA: TGTGCCAGCAGCCCCGTAGGGACAGGGGTAACCGGGGAGCTGTTTTTT. The encoded protein is CASSPVGTGVTGELFF.

This chain joins TRBV27 and TRBJ2-7; the match to TRBD1 covers 10 bases. J was trimmed by 3 bases and V by 2 bases; bases with no gene match: 4. This CDR3 spans 15 amino acids. CDR1 is MNHEY and CDR2 is SMNVEV in the germline V gene (reference sequence). CDR3 region: CASSLRQGAIYEQYF. DNA for the CDR3: TGTGCCAGCAGTTTACGACAGGGGGCTATCTACGAGCAGTACTTC.